This record concerns one T cell receptor (beta chain) sequence. This specimen belongs to a study of OX40 agonist ivuxolimab in advanced cancers. Study summary: Eligibility rules accepted prior anti-PD-1, anti-PD-L1 or anti-CTLA-4 therapy, and around 43% had some.

Blood sampling took place at baseline, cycle 4 day 1, and cycle 7 day 1. Clones were read by immunoSEQ multiplex PCR, and TCRdb kept only the in-frame ones, dropping some. The repertoire consists of over 50,000 clones, with over 75% occurring once and the leading ten covering over 15%. This CDR3 region has 16 residues. V shed 2 bases, J shed 1 base, and the junction held 6 bases outside the gene matches. Looked up from germline, CDR1 is KGHSH and CDR2 is LQKENI. The material sequenced was CD4+ or CD8+ T cells sorted from blood, taken in a trial of the OX40 agonist ivuxolimab. This receptor was obtained from an adult with an advanced solid tumor such as melanoma, head and neck, liver or kidney cancer. The V gene is TRBV18, the J gene TRBJ2-5, with 8 bases identical to TRBD1. CDR3 bases: TGTGCCAGCTCACCAAGCAGACAGGGGCTCCAAGAGACCCAGTACTTC. Translated, it gives CASSPSRQGLQETQYF.